This record concerns one T cell receptor beta chain sequence. Its antigen remains unknown. The record originates from a study of response to subunit inactivated influenza vaccine. General study findings and limits: T cells newly recruited by each seasonal influenza vaccination are few, the authors suggested.

TCRdb processed the RT-PCR reads anew with MiXCR; each CDR3 protein has one entry. The sample holds about 520,000 distinct CDR3 sequences, roughly 27% seen once. The sequencing here drew on CD4+ T cells sorted from PBMCs, taken around 5 days after vaccination. This TCR came from a man aged 50 or older who received an inactivated influenza vaccine.

The CDR3, as DNA: TGTGCCTGGAGTGTACTTCAACGGACAGACCTGAACACTGAAGCTTTCTTT. It codes for CAWSVLQRTDLNTEAFF. V and J are TRBV30 and TRBJ1-1, with D perhaps matching TRBD1 (6 bases). The CDR3 length is 17 residues. Germline-derived CDR1 and CDR2 are GTSNPN and SVGIG (reference sequence). V shed 0 bases and J shed 0 bases, with 17 bases lying between them. The variable domain in full, with the rest retrieved from reference TRBV30 and TRBJ1-1, is SQTIHQWPATLVQPVGSPLSLECTVEGTSNPNLYWYRQAAGRGLQLLFYSVGIGQISSEVPQNLSASRPQDRQFILSSKKLLLSDSGFYLCAWSVLQRTDLNTEAFFGQGTRLTVV.